This T cell receptor beta chain was sequenced for a study of blood T cell repertoires in COVID-19. Recovered status in Cohort 3 required two negative PCRs, clearance, or symptom resolution. Per the study methods: Reference gene primer amplification yielded estimated nucleated cell counts. The repertoire was sequenced with immunoSEQ multiplex PCR; TCRdb's copy has only in-frame clones and lacks some. V, J and clone size are those of that table, while D and trimming were read from the DNA. The top ten hold roughly a sixth of the sample, which has some 250,000 clones, 65% to 90% seen once. The CDR3 is 14 residues long. CDR1 is SEHNR and CDR2 is FQNEAQ in the germline V gene (reference sequence). J was trimmed by 4 bases and V by 0 bases; bases with no gene match: 2.

The TCR originated in a man younger than 30 who had recovered from COVID-19. Material for sequencing was PBMCs or T cells enriched from blood (not recorded which). The chain is built from TRBV7-9 and TRBJ1-1; 7 nucleotides agree with TRBD1. The CDR3 region is CASSLAAGGTEAFF. The CDR3 DNA reads TGTGCCAGCAGCTTAGCAGCAGGGGGCACTGAAGCTTTCTTT.